Each of the 24 T cell receptor beta chains below was sequenced from the same sample in a study of tumor-infiltrating lymphocytes in primary liver carcinoma. The researchers produced TCR beta cDNA from approximately 460 ng total RNA with a constant-region primer. Nested multiplex PCR, run for three rounds with slightly modified ARM-PCR, yielded TCR beta libraries. The first two PCR rounds, around 10 cycles each, used TRBV1-TRBV30 forward primers and a C-beta reverse primer. TCRdb re-derived calls from the multiplex PCR reads in MiXCR, one entry per CDR3 protein. The data show about 120,000 distinct CDR3 sequences, nearly 70% seen once. The study co-extracted DNA and RNA from roughly 20-30 mg of unsorted bulk tissue. The sequenced sample consisted of tumor-adjacent normal liver tissue. The source is a woman in her fifties or sixties with primary liver carcinoma and hepatitis B virus infection.

V usage is TRBV9 and J usage is TRBJ1-3; D is uncertain. Between the trimmed V and J ends, which lost 2 bases and 4 bases, there was a span of 7 bases. The CDR3 sequence is 13 residues long. CDR1 is SGDLS, CDR2 YYNGEE, per germline. CDR3 nucleotide sequence: TGTGCCAGCAGCGTCCGTACCGGAAACACCATATATTTT. As protein: CASSVRTGNTIYF.

The genes are TRBV29-1 and TRBJ2-5, with D hard to call. CDR3 length equals 13 residues. V lost 7 bases and J 1 base, leaving 13 bases between the germline ends. CDR1 and CDR2 from the germline V gene are SQVTM and ANQGSEA. The CDR3: CSAVGWTQETQYF. The CDR3, as DNA: TGCAGCGCTGTGGGGTGGACCCAAGAGACCCAGTACTTC. Full variable domain (missing parts from reference TRBV29-1 and TRBJ2-5): SAVISQKPSRDICQRGTSLTIQCQVDSQVTMMFWYRQQPGQSLTLIATANQGSEATYESGFVIDKFPISRPNLTFSTLTVSNMSPEDSSIYLCSAVGWTQETQYFGPGTRLLVL.

This clonotype was seen only a few times. The genes are TRBV28 and TRBJ2-7; perhaps TRBD1 as D (7 bases). The CDR3 loop spans 13 amino acids. With 6 bases removed from V and 4 bases from J, the gap between germline ends came to 13 bases. The V gene's germline CDR1 is MDHEN and CDR2 SYDVKM. The CDR3 bases are TGTGCCAGCAGCAAACAGGGGAGGTACGAGCAGTACTTC. Protein: CASSKQGRYEQYF.

On this clonotype: Its ends do not fully match the called genes, so a read error is possible. This chain links TRBV4-2 with TRBJ2-3; a possible D gene is TRBD2 (6 bases). The CDR3 is made up of 14 amino acids. The germline gives CDR1 LGHNA, CDR2 YNFKEQ. CDR3 sequence (DNA): TGTGCCAGCAGCCAAGTTAGCGGCACAGATATGCAGTATTTC. Residues: CASSQVSGTDMQYF.

For this clonotype: Germline is not matched at one junction end, which may reflect a read error. The V gene is TRBV11-2, the J gene TRBJ2-3; D possibly corresponds to TRBD2 (5 bases). In germline, CDR1 is SGHAT, CDR2 FQNNGV. This CDR3 contains 16 residues. This CDR3 is CASSFGAVTARDTQYF. The CDR3, as DNA: TGTGCTAGCAGCTTCGGTGCGGTGACCGCACGGGATACGCAATATTTT.

Remarks on this clonotype: A much larger clone lies one base from this, so it may be a read error. The conserved phenylalanine or tryptophan is not found at the CDR3 terminus, so this likely reflects a read error. The chain is built from TRBV28 and TRBJ1-5; D gene uncertain. The germline CDR1 and CDR2 sequences are MDHEN and SYDVKM. The length of the CDR3 is 17 residues. The ends were cut back, 6 bases at V and 9 bases at J, with 27 bases in the middle. DNA of the CDR3: TGTGCCAGCAGCCGCCGTAATACAAGGGCCCGAAATAGGCCCCAGCATTCT. Translating it yields CASSRRNTRARNRPQHS.

This clonotype has a single count. The junction departs from the called germline gene at one end, perhaps through a read error. The gene calls are TRBV7-8 and TRBJ1-5; tentatively, D is TRBD1 (5 bases). CDR1 and CDR2 (germline): SGHVS, FQNEAQ. This CDR3 is 15 amino acids long. The CDR3 DNA is TGTGCCAGCAGCCTAGCGGGCAGGGACGCCCAGGCCCAGCATTTT. It encodes CASSLAGRDAQAQHF.

This clonotype showed up many times. The chain has TRBV14 and TRBJ2-5; 11 bases agree with TRBD2. The CDR3 sequence is 18 residues long. V shed 1 base, J shed 2 bases, and the junction held 9 bases outside the gene matches. Germline CDR1 is SGHDN and CDR2 is FVKESK. CDR3 DNA sequence: TGTGCCAGCAGCCAAGGACTAGCGGGACGAAGGGGACAAGAGACCCAGTACTTC. Translating it yields CASSQGLAGRRGQETQYF.

Concerning this clonotype itself: One end of the junction is discordant with germline, which a read error may explain. The chain has TRBV14 and TRBJ2-1, with 12 nucleotides matching TRBD2. The germline V gene encodes CDR1 SGHDN and CDR2 FVKESK. CDR3 size: 15 residues. CDR3 sequence reads: CTSSRLGLAGSWEFF. The CDR3 DNA sequence: TGTACCAGCAGCCGACTCGGACTAGCGGGAAGTTGGGAGTTCTTC.

Remarks on this clonotype: One end of the junction does not line up with germline, which may come from a read error. This rearrangement joins TRBV12-3 or TRBV12-4 to TRBJ2-1; D remains ambiguous. The CDR3 length is 15 residues. CDR3 in DNA: TGTGCCTGCAGTTTATCGGGTACGGGCTACAATGAGCAGTTATTC. Its protein product is CACSLSGTGYNEQLF.

Comment on this clonotype: The junction shows a germline mismatch at one end, possibly a read error. The gene calls are TRBV6-1 and TRBJ2-1; TRBD2 matches at 13 bases. The CDR3 length is 18 residues. Per germline, CDR1 MNHNS and CDR2 SASEGT. The CDR3 sequence: CTSKSRTSGGSSYNEEFF. The CDR3 DNA sequence: TGTACCAGCAAAAGTAGGACTAGCGGGGGTAGCTCCTACAATGAGGAGTTCTTC.

Concerning this clonotype: The conserved final phenylalanine or tryptophan is absent from the CDR3, which likely points to a read error. J is TRBJ2-3 and V is TRBV11-2, with 7 bases lining up with TRBD1. CDR3 length: 14 residues. Looked up from germline, CDR1 is SGHAT and CDR2 is FQNNGV. The CDR3, as DNA: TGTGTCAGCAGCTTAGACAGGGAGATCGGTACGCAGTATTTA. Translated, it gives CVSSLDREIGTQYL.

Comments on this clonotype: A read error may produce the germline difference seen at one junction end. The V call is TRBV11-2, the J call TRBJ2-5, with a weak D call TRBD2 (6 bases). The CDR3 length is 13 residues. Looked up from germline, CDR1 is SGHAT and CDR2 is FQNNGV. Here the CDR3 DNA reads TGTGCCAGAAGCGGGCGGCCACAAGAGACCGAGTACTTC. Its translation: CARSGRPQETEYF.

In regard to this clonotype: A much larger clone differs from this one at a single base, so this may be a read error. The chain couples TRBV21-1 to TRBJ2-1. TRBV21-1 is a pseudogene locus. The CDR3 sequence is 9 residues long. The CDR3 sequence is CAISNEQFF. The CDR3 region has the DNA TGTGCCATCAGCAATGAGCAGTTCTTC.

This clonotype was detected only a few times. This rearrangement joins TRBV10-3 to TRBJ1-1; D is unresolved. Per the germline V gene, CDR1 is ENHRY and CDR2 is SYGVKD. The ends were cut back, 8 bases at V and 2 bases at J, with 12 bases in the middle. The CDR3 sequence is 13 residues long. In nucleotides, the CDR3 is TGTGCCATCTCCGGGTCGCATAACACTGAAGCTTTCTTT. It specifies CAISGSHNTEAFF.

To note about this clonotype: A read error may account for a junction end that differs from germline. The chain uses TRBV29-1 and TRBJ2-7; TRBD1 agrees at 7 bases. From germline, CDR1 is SQVTM and CDR2 ANQGSEA. This CDR3 region has 13 residues. CDR3 DNA sequence: TGCAACGTTCAGGGGGTTATTCCCTACGAGCAGTACTTT. Residues: CNVQGVIPYEQYF.

The V call is TRBV7-9, the J call TRBJ2-1; 10 nucleotides line up with TRBD1. Looked up from germline, CDR1 is SEHNR and CDR2 is FQNEAQ (reference sequence). CDR3 length: 15 amino acids. V lost 5 bases to trimming and J lost 12 bases; unmatched junction nucleotides: 13. The CDR3 bases are TGTGCCAGCAGCCCTGACAGGGGGCGCTCGGACGTGCAGTTCTTC. It codes for CASSPDRGRSDVQFF.

There are many counts of this clonotype. The chain combines TRBV12-3 or TRBV12-4 with TRBJ1-5, with a weak D call TRBD1 (6 bases). V was cut by 3 bases and J by 1 base, with 16 bases left in between. This CDR3 contains 17 residues. This CDR3 is CASSFGTGQGSNQPQHF. The CDR3 region has the DNA TGTGCCAGCAGTTTTGGCACAGGGCAGGGAAGCAATCAGCCCCAGCATTTT.

A remark on this clonotype: Since a much larger clone is just one base distant, this may be a read error. The chain has TRBV5-1 and TRBJ2-3; D is unresolved. The DNA end is a closer match to TRBJ1-5, so the J assignment may be wrong. The length of the CDR3 is 15 residues. CDR1 is SGHRS, CDR2 YFSETQ, per germline. The CDR3 region is CASSLASGSADTQHF. CDR3 nucleotide sequence: TGCGCCAGCAGCTTGGCTAGCGGGAGCGCAGATACGCAGCATTTT.

As to this clonotype: This could be a read error, since a much larger clone is one nucleotide away. The chain couples TRBV7-9 to TRBJ2-1; 7 nucleotides match TRBD2. The CDR3 loop spans 14 amino acids. The germline V gene has CDR1 SEHNR and CDR2 FQNEAQ (reference sequence). V lost 2 bases and J lost 7; bases outside the gene matches: 5. The CDR3 spells CASSLPVLANEQFF. The CDR3 nucleotides read TGTGCCAGCAGCTTACCGGTACTAGCGAATGAGCAGTTCTTC.

As for this clonotype: One end of the junction fails to match germline, which may point to a read error. The J gene is TRBJ2-7, the V gene TRBV11-2; D is possibly TRBD1 (5 bases). There are 15 residues in the CDR3. Germline-derived CDR1 and CDR2 are SGHAT and FQNNGV. CDR3 region: CANSFLQGPNCEQYF. CDR3 in DNA: TGTGCCAACAGCTTTCTGCAGGGCCCTAACTGCGAGCAGTACTTC. Based on the CDR3 plus reference TRBV11-2 and TRBJ2-7, the full variable domain is EAGVAQSPRYKIIEKRQSVAFWCNPISGHATLYWYQQILGQGPKLLIQFQNNGVVDDSQLPKDRFSAERLKGVDSTLKIQPAKLEDSAVYLCANSFLQGPNCEQYFGPGTRLTVT.

The chain recombines TRBV13 with TRBJ2-7; unclear D gene. CDR1 PRHDT and CDR2 FYEKMQ come from the germline V gene (reference sequence). CDR3 length: 12 residues. The CDR3 DNA reads TGTGTCGGCAGCTTAGGGCCCTACGAGCAGTACTTC. It specifies CVGSLGPYEQYF. Full variable domain (missing parts from reference TRBV13 and TRBJ2-7): AAGVIQSPRHLIKEKRETATLKCYPIPRHDTVYWYQQGPGQDPQFLISFYEKMQSDKGSIPDRFSAQQFSDYHSELNMSSLELGDSALYFCVGSLGPYEQYFGPGTRLTVT.

The chain couples TRBV28 to TRBJ1-2; D not certain. The CDR3 has 11 amino acids. Per the germline V gene, CDR1 is MDHEN and CDR2 is SYDVKM. V was clipped by 10 bases and J by 10 bases, with 16 bases between them. CDR3 loop: CAIDPEDDYTF. CDR3 DNA sequence: TGTGCCATCGACCCAGAGGATGACTACACCTTC.

This clonotype appeared once. The junction and the germline gene differ at one end; a read error may be behind it. The chain uses TRBV12-3 or TRBV12-4 and TRBJ2-7; 8 bases align to TRBD2. This CDR3 has 15 residues. CDR3 DNA: TGTGCCAGCAGTTTGGGCGGGAGGCGCTCCTACGAGCGGTACTTC. Protein product: CASSLGGRRSYERYF.